Listed below are T cell receptor beta chains from one sample, sequenced in a study of CD4+ T cells in melanoma. Generated by immunoSEQ multiplex PCR, the TCRdb table keeps only in-frame clones and is missing some. The sample holds around 110,000 clones, approximately 92% seen once. The source material was peripheral blood. These receptors all come from a human donor with melanoma. The CDR3 runs from the conserved cysteine through the conserved F or W. The D gene is left open where the match is weak. The size entry is marked missing in some rows and otherwise reads once, few, many or a size class.

j_call	v_call	clone_size	cdr3_length	d_call	cdr3_nt	cdr3_aa
TRBJ2-5	TRBV19	-	18	TRBD2	TGTGCCAGTAGTATTTCCAGCGGGAGAATGTGGGGGCAAGAGACCCAGTACTTC	CASSISSGRMWGQETQYF
TRBJ1-2	TRBV7-9	few	15	-	TGTGCCAGCAGCTTAGAATCTCTGGGTTGGTATGGCTACACCTTC	CASSLESLGWYGYTF
TRBJ2-3	TRBV5-4	-	12	-	TGTGCCAGCAGCCTTGGAGGACAGCCGCAGTATTTT	CASSLGGQPQYF
TRBJ1-1	TRBV7-2	-	12	-	TGTGCCAGCAGCTTCGTCTCACGGGAAGCTTTCTTT	CASSFVSREAFF
TRBJ1-5	TRBV27	-	15	-	TGTGCCAGCAGTTTGGGAAGTTCCTACAATCAGCCCCAGCATTTT	CASSLGSSYNQPQHF
TRBJ2-1	TRBV6-4	once	14	-	TGTGCCAGCAGTCCGTTCCAGGGGCGGAATGAGCAGTTCTTC	CASSPFQGRNEQFF
TRBJ1-4	TRBV28	-	14	-	TGTGCCAGCAGAAACGGACAGTCTAATGAAAAACTGTTTTTT	CASRNGQSNEKLFF
TRBJ1-3	TRBV28	few	13	-	TGTGCCAGCATGACGGGGAGCACGGACACCATATATTTT	CASMTGSTDTIYF
TRBJ2-3	TRBV7-9	-	15	TRBD1	TGTGCCAGCAGCTTTACCGACAGGGGGCGAGATACGCAGTATTTT	CASSFTDRGRDTQYF
TRBJ2-2	TRBV5-1	-	15	-	TGCGCCAGCAGCTTGGAACTCGCGAACACCGGGGAGCTGTTTTTT	CASSLELANTGELFF
TRBJ1-4	TRBV6-5	-	13	-	TGTGCCAGCAGTTCTTCCCTCGGAGAAAAACTGTTTTTT	CASSSSLGEKLFF
TRBJ2-1	TRBV11-1	-	15	TRBD1	TGTGCCAGCAGCCACCGACAGGGGGTTCACAATGAGCAGTTCTTC	CASSHRQGVHNEQFF
TRBJ2-2	TRBV29-1	-	13	TRBD1	TGCAGCGTTGGAAGGGACAGGGCCGGGGAGCTGTTTTTT	CSVGRDRAGELFF
TRBJ2-5	TRBV27	-	13	-	TGTGCCAGCAGTGCCCCCTACGGAGCGGCCCAGTACTTC	CASSAPYGAAQYF
TRBJ2-5	TRBV7-2	-	14	-	TGTGCCAGCAGCTTAGGGATGAGCCAAGAGACCCAGTACTTC	CASSLGMSQETQYF
TRBJ2-7	TRBV7-2	-	15	TRBD2	TGTGCCAGCAGCGTAGCTAGCGGGAGTTCCTACGAGCAGTACTTC	CASSVASGSSYEQYF
TRBJ2-5	TRBV7-7	-	14	TRBD1	TGTGCCAGCAGCACCCCCGGGACAGGGAAGACCCAGTACTTC	CASSTPGTGKTQYF
TRBJ2-4	TRBV27	-	14	-	TGTGCCAGCAGCTCGGAGTTAGCCAAAAACATTCAGTACTTC	CASSSELAKNIQYF
TRBJ1-2	TRBV7-2	-	15	-	TGTGCCAGCAGCTTAGTTCAGGCAGACCCCTATGGCTACACCTTC	CASSLVQADPYGYTF
TRBJ2-7	TRBV6-5	-	14	TRBD1	TGTGCCAGCAGCGAGGGACAGACCTCCTACGAGCAGTACTTC	CASSEGQTSYEQYF
TRBJ2-3	TRBV7-3	-	13	-	TGTGCCAGCAGCTTTGGCGCCACAGATACGCAGTATTTT	CASSFGATDTQYF
TRBJ2-3	TRBV5-1	once	18	TRBD2	TGCGCCAGCAGCTTGGCTATTAGAGAACGGGGGGGCACAGATACGCAGTATTTT	CASSLAIRERGGTDTQYF
TRBJ2-3	TRBV6-6	-	16	-	TGTGCCAGCAGTCGCCCACGGGGCTCTAGCACAGATACGCAGTATTTT	CASSRPRGSSTDTQYF
TRBJ2-1	TRBV20-1	-	11	-	TGCGCTTGGGACCCCCATGATGAGCAGTTCTTC	CAWDPHDEQFF
TRBJ1-6	TRBV27	-	15	-	TGTGCCAGCAGTTACACCACAGGGCCCAATTCACCCCTCCACTTT	CASSYTTGPNSPLHF
TRBJ2-7	TRBV18	-	14	TRBD2	TGTGCCAGCTCACCTAGCGGGGTCTCCTACGAGCAGTACTTC	CASSPSGVSYEQYF
TRBJ1-2	TRBV4-3	-	13	TRBD1	TGCGCCAGCAGCCTGACAGGGCACTATGGCTACACCTTC	CASSLTGHYGYTF
TRBJ2-3	TRBV4-1	-	15	-	TGCGCCAGCAGCCGCCCGCGAGCTAGCACAGATACGCAGTATTTT	CASSRPRASTDTQYF
TRBJ2-7	TRBV19	once	12	-	TGTGCCAGTAGTTACAGAGACTACGAGCAGTACTTC	CASSYRDYEQYF
TRBJ2-4	TRBV6-1	-	13	-	TGTGCCAGCAGTGAACTATCTCCAAGTAAACAGTACTTC	CASSELSPSKQYF
TRBJ2-5	TRBV9	-	17	-	TGTGCCAGCAGCCCGGCCTGGGCTAGCGTGAACCAAGAGACCCAGTACTTC	CASSPAWASVNQETQYF
TRBJ1-6	TRBV19	once	12	-	TGTGCCAGTGGAGGGGAAGGATCACCCCTCCACTTT	CASGGEGSPLHF
TRBJ2-3	TRBV9	-	12	-	TGTGCCAGCAGATCGACCTCAGATACGCAGTATTTT	CASRSTSDTQYF
TRBJ1-1	TRBV6-6	-	14	-	TGTGCCAGCAGTTACTCAAGGGGCAACACTGAAGCTTTCTTT	CASSYSRGNTEAFF
TRBJ2-7	TRBV7-6	-	13	-	TGTGCCAGCAGCTTATCGCAGGGCTACGAGCAGTACTTC	CASSLSQGYEQYF
TRBJ1-2	TRBV28	-	14	-	TGTGCCAGCAGTTTGAACACCTATCCTTATGGCTACACCTTC	CASSLNTYPYGYTF
TRBJ2-2	TRBV27	-	15	TRBD2	TGTGCCAGCAGTTTCCTAGCGGGAAACACCGGGGAGCTGTTTTTT	CASSFLAGNTGELFF
TRBJ2-4	TRBV5-5	-	16	TRBD2	TGTGCCAGCATCTCCCAAGGGGCGGGAGGTGAAAACATTCAGTACTTC	CASISQGAGGENIQYF
TRBJ2-2	TRBV4-1	-	16	-	TGCGCCAGCAGCCAAGGAGGACAGCCAGGCACCGGGGAGCTGTTTTTT	CASSQGGQPGTGELFF
TRBJ1-4	TRBV4-3	-	15	-	TGCGCCAGCAGCCAACAGTCCAGGGGAAGTGAAAAACTGTTTTTT	CASSQQSRGSEKLFF
TRBJ1-5	TRBV6-6	-	14	-	TGTGCCAGCAGTTACCTCAGGGTTGGGCAGCCCCAGCATTTT	CASSYLRVGQPQHF
TRBJ1-1	TRBV5-1	-	16	TRBD1	TGCGCCAGCAGCCCCCCCGGGACAGGGCAGGGAAATGAAGCTTTCTTT	CASSPPGTGQGNEAFF
TRBJ2-1	TRBV7-2	-	15	TRBD2	TGTGCCAGCGGATCGGGACTAGCGGGGTACAATGAGCAGTTCTTC	CASGSGLAGYNEQFF
TRBJ2-5	TRBV5-4	-	15	-	TGTGCCAGCAGCTGGAAGACGGGGGAGGCAAAGACCCAGTACTTC	CASSWKTGEAKTQYF
TRBJ2-7	TRBV19	few	13	-	TGTGCCAGCGGGACACCCGCAGCCTACGAGCAGTACTTC	CASGTPAAYEQYF
TRBJ2-5	TRBV5-1	-	14	TRBD2	TGCGCCAGCAGCTTGGTCCCTAGCGGGGAGACCCAGTACTTC	CASSLVPSGETQYF
TRBJ1-5	TRBV28	-	15	-	TGTGCCAGCAGTAGCGCGGGGAGACAGAATCAGCCCCAGCATTTT	CASSSAGRQNQPQHF
TRBJ1-3	TRBV9	-	14	-	TGTGCCAGCAGCGCCGCCGATGCTGGAAACACCATATATTTT	CASSAADAGNTIYF
TRBJ2-5	TRBV7-6	-	15	TRBD1	TGTGCCAGCAGCTTAGCGGACAGGTACCAAGAGACCCAGTACTTC	CASSLADRYQETQYF
TRBJ2-7	TRBV11-1	-	14	-	TGTGCCAGCAGCATCTCCGGGAGAAACTACGAGCAGTACTTC	CASSISGRNYEQYF
TRBJ2-3	TRBV9	-	12	-	TGTGCCAGCAGCGTGATCACAGATACGCAGTATTTT	CASSVITDTQYF
TRBJ2-5	TRBV29-1	-	15	-	TGCAGCGTTGAAGATCGCCAATGGTACCAAGAGACCCAGTACTTC	CSVEDRQWYQETQYF